This TCR beta chain was sequenced in a study of identical twins. Whole-study results and caveats: In drawing conclusions, the study used cross-sectional statistical analysis and did not follow the same donors. The degree of excess twin sharing was weaker in beta out-of-frame sequences.

On this clonotype itself: Its cognate antigen is unknown.

V gave up 5 bases and J gave up 0 bases; unmatched junction bases: 10. The CDR3 is 17 amino acids. Germline CDR1 and CDR2: ENHRY and SYGVKD. Via MiXCR, TCRdb re-called the 5' RACE reads, giving one row per CDR3 protein. The table records 650,000 to 750,000 distinct CDR3 sequences, less than 25% of them present only once. This sample was also put to use in a study of T cells expressing NK-cell markers. This second report adds: One of the eight sequenced donors was seronegative, whereas the other seven were HCMV-seropositive. The use of an anti-gamma-delta TCR antibody, which was added in several experiments, restricted sorting to T cells expressing alpha-beta TCR.

The V gene is TRBV10-3, the J gene TRBJ2-4, with TRBD2 matching 7 bases. Sequenced sample: PBMCs. This TCR was sampled from a woman aged 18-30 years in good health. In DNA form, the CDR3 reads TGTGCCATCAGTTTGGGCTTTCAGCGGGGAGCCAAAAACATTCAGTACTTC. Residues: CAISLGFQRGAKNIQYF.